Each of the 21 T cell receptor beta chains below was sequenced from the same sample in a study of CD4 and CD8 cells across lung adenocarcinoma regions. Each CDR3 protein is one row after TCRdb ran MiXCR on the PCR reads. The sample has about 16,000 distinct CDR3 sequences, about half seen once. Material: CD8+ T cells from the center of a lung tumor. The receptors come from a female donor with lung adenocarcinoma. The CD4 and CD8 labels of this study may be unreliable.

The rearrangement joins TRBV6-1 to TRBJ2-1; D possibly corresponds to TRBD1 (8 bases). V was cut by 5 bases and J by 7 bases, with 21 bases left in between. This CDR3 has 16 amino acids. Germline assignment: CDR1 MNHNS and CDR2 SASEGT. The CDR3 protein is CASSKGTGGGWNEQFF. CDR3 coding DNA: TGTGCCAGCAGTAAAGGAACAGGGGGAGGGTGGAATGAGCAGTTCTTC.

This clonotype was counted a few times. The rearrangement uses TRBV6-1 and TRBJ1-6, with TRBD1 matching over 7 bases. CDR1 and CDR2 (germline): MNHNS, SASEGT. The CDR3 has 14 amino acids. V trimming: 6 bases; J trimming: 9 bases; junction bases outside the gene matches: 8. The CDR3 is CASRRQGGGSPLHF. CDR3 coding DNA: TGTGCCAGCAGACGACAGGGTGGTGGTTCACCCCTCCACTTT.

The J gene is TRBJ2-3, the V gene TRBV7-2; D might be TRBD2 (5 bases). Trimming removed 5 bases from V and 2 bases from J, with 20 bases in between. The CDR3 is 17 residues long. Germline CDR1 SGHTA, CDR2 FQGNSA. This CDR3 is CASSHTRRSGYTDTQYF. The CDR3 region has the DNA TGTGCCAGCAGCCACACTAGGAGATCGGGGTACACAGATACGCAGTATTTT.

This sequence joins TRBV6-1 and TRBJ2-1; D gene uncertain. The J call is doubtful: the DNA matches TRBJ2-7 better. This CDR3 has 12 amino acids. Germline values: CDR1 MNHNS, CDR2 SASEGT. The CDR3, as DNA: TGTGCCAGCAGTGAAGTGAAGGCCGAGCAGTACTTC. This gives the protein CASSEVKAEQYF.

This clonotype was seen more than once but under ten times. This rearrangement joins TRBV10-3 to TRBJ1-2; TRBD1 aligns across 10 bases. Germline values: CDR1 ENHRY, CDR2 SYGVKD. V lost 4 bases and J lost 8; bases outside the gene matches: 4. This CDR3 is 13 amino acids long. The CDR3 DNA is TGTGCCATCAGTGGCCGGGACAGGGGAGGCTACACCTTC. Protein sequence: CAISGRDRGGYTF.

The chain is built from TRBV28 and TRBJ1-1; unclear D gene. The germline V gene has CDR1 MDHEN and CDR2 SYDVKM. CDR3 length: 13 amino acids. V was clipped by 6 bases and J by 4 bases, with 12 bases between them. The CDR3 here is CASRGLAGTEAFF. CDR3 DNA: TGTGCCAGCAGGGGGTTGGCGGGCACTGAAGCTTTCTTT.

This clonotype was seen only a few times. V is TRBV7-2 and J is TRBJ2-2; 10 positions agree with TRBD2. J gave up 10 bases and V 3 bases, and 8 bases lay outside the gene matches. From germline, CDR1 is SGHTA and CDR2 FQGNSA. The CDR3 runs to 15 residues. DNA of the CDR3: TGTGCCAGCAGCTTCATTACTAGCGGGGCCCAGGAGCTGTTTTTT. It specifies CASSFITSGAQELFF.

This clonotype was counted many times. V is TRBV25-1 and J is TRBJ1-5, with TRBD1 matching 7 bases. Germline V gene lookup returns CDR1 MGHDK and CDR2 SYGVNS. This CDR3 region has 14 residues. The J segment lost 4 bases and the V segment lost 7 bases, leaving 7 bases of the junction unmatched. CDR3 in amino acids: CASKPPGQNQPQHF. For the CDR3, the DNA is TGTGCCAGCAAACCACCGGGACAGAATCAGCCCCAGCATTTT.

Concerning this clonotype: Since a much larger clone is just one base distant, this may be a read error. This chain uses TRBV10-1 with TRBJ2-2, with a possible D match to TRBD1 (6 bases). Germline V lookup: CDR1 WNHNN, CDR2 SYGVQD (reference sequence). The CDR3 runs 16 residues. V lost 6 bases and J 0 bases, leaving 14 bases between the germline ends. The CDR3 region has the DNA TGCGCCAGCAGCCGGGCGGACAGCACGAACACCGGGGAGCTGTTTTTT. Translated: CASSRADSTNTGELFF.

The rearrangement uses TRBV11-3 and TRBJ1-1, with a tentative D call TRBD1 (5 bases). The CDR3 loop spans 14 amino acids. V was clipped by 5 bases and J by 0 bases, with 10 bases between them. The germline V gene encodes CDR1 SGHNT and CDR2 YENEEA. The chain's CDR3 is CASSGGVMNTEAFF. The CDR3 region has the DNA TGTGCCAGCAGCGGAGGGGTCATGAACACTGAAGCTTTCTTT.

Notes on this clonotype: The germline gene is not matched at one end of the junction; a read error may be the cause. The V gene is TRBV6-1, the J gene TRBJ2-3; 7 bases are shared with TRBD2. CDR1 is MNHNS and CDR2 is SASEGT in the germline V gene. The CDR3 runs to 16 residues. The CDR3 DNA is TGTGCCAGCAGTGTGTTGGGGGGGTGGCCCACAGACACTCAGTACTTT. Its protein is CASSVLGGWPTDTQYF.

This clonotype has at least ten counts. The chain carries TRBV6-1 and TRBJ1-4; 8 nucleotides align to TRBD1. Germline V gives CDR1 MNHNS, CDR2 SASEGT. The V and J ends lost 5 bases and 2 bases, in that order; junction bases with no gene match: 10. The CDR3 is made up of 17 amino acids. CDR3 residues: CASSPLRQGFTNEKLFF. As DNA, the CDR3 is TGTGCCAGCAGTCCGCTCAGACAGGGGTTCACTAATGAAAAACTGTTTTTT.

The CDR3 DNA reads as TGTGCCGCTAAAGACTCTGGGAACACTGAAGCTTTCTTT. This codes for CAAKDSGNTEAFF. The rearrangement joins TRBV6-5 to TRBJ1-1, with D unclear. CDR1 is MNHEY, CDR2 SVGAGI, per germline. This CDR3 spans 13 amino acids. Trimming shortened V by 11 bases and J by 1 base, and 14 bases separated the two germline ends.

This clonotype was counted once. The rearrangement links TRBV6-1 to TRBJ2-1; TRBD2 agrees at 9 bases. There are 15 residues in the CDR3. Germline CDR1 reads MNHNS; CDR2 reads SASEGT. Losses at the gene ends were 6 bases for V and 6 bases for J; bases not matched to a gene: 9. CDR3 coding DNA: TGTGCCAGCAGGGGGGGACTAGCAGCTTCCAATGAGCAGTTCTTC. Its translation: CASRGGLAASNEQFF.

As concerns this clonotype: The germline gene is not matched at one end of the junction; a read error may be the cause. The chain combines TRBV11-1 with TRBJ2-4, with D possibly called TRBD1 or TRBD2 (5 bases each). CDR3 length: 15 amino acids. In germline, CDR1 is SGHAT, CDR2 FQDESV (reference sequence). CDR3 DNA sequence: TGTGGCCGCAGCAAGGGGACGCTATCCCCACACACTCAGTACTTT. It specifies CGRSKGTLSPHTQYF.

This chain connects TRBV15 to TRBJ2-3; a weak D match, TRBD2 (5 bases). Trimming took off 2 bases at V and 4 bases at J, with 16 bases between the two ends. Germline V gene sequence: CDR1 LNHNV, CDR2 YYDKDF (reference sequence). There are 16 residues in the CDR3. Here the CDR3 DNA reads TGTGCCACCAGCAGATCACCCCTACAAGCGGCAGATACGCAGTATTTT. It specifies CATSRSPLQAADTQYF. Full variable domain (remainder filled in from reference TRBV15 and TRBJ2-3): DAMVIQNPRYQVTQFGKPVTLSCSQTLNHNVMYWYQQKSSQAPKLLFHYYDKDFNNEADTPDNFQSRRPNTSFCFLDIRSPGLGDTAMYLCATSRSPLQAADTQYFGPGTRLTVL.

This clonotype has only a few counts. This sequence joins TRBV6-5 and TRBJ2-3, with unresolved D. This CDR3 has 14 residues. The V end lost 2 bases, the J end lost 7 bases, and 13 bases lay between the germline ends. In germline, CDR1 is MNHEY, CDR2 SVGAGI. This CDR3 is CASSYKSFTNTQYF. In DNA form, the CDR3 reads TGTGCCAGCAGTTACAAGAGCTTTACTAATACGCAGTATTTT.

The rearrangement links TRBV25-1 to TRBJ2-3; the D gene could be TRBD1 or TRBD2 (5 bases each). Judging by the DNA end, TRBJ2-7 fits better; the J call may be wrong. Germline assignment: CDR1 MGHDK and CDR2 SYGVNS. The CDR3 extends over 16 amino acids. The chain's CDR3 is CACSEPGLCAKNTQYF. In nucleotides, the CDR3 is TGTGCGTGCAGTGAACCGGGGCTGTGTGCCAAAAACACGCAGTACTTC.

This clonotype came up many times. This rearrangement joins TRBV24-1 to TRBJ2-1; no clear D. The DNA end is more similar to TRBJ2-7, so the J call may be wrong. Germline CDR1 reads KGHDR; CDR2 reads SFDVKD. The CDR3 contains 13 residues. The DNA of the CDR3 is TGTGCCACCAGTGACTCCGGACCCTACGAGCAGTACTTC. This translates into CATSDSGPYEQYF.

The rearrangement links TRBV6-1 to TRBJ2-2; D is undetermined. Looked up from germline, CDR1 is MNHNS and CDR2 is SASEGT. V lost 5 bases to trimming and J lost 1 base, with 11 bases between them. The CDR3 has 15 amino acids. The CDR3 DNA is TGTGCCAGCAGTCCCCGCCGACAGAACACCGGGGAGCTGTTTTTT. Amino acid sequence: CASSPRRQNTGELFF.

V usage is TRBV5-6 and J usage is TRBJ2-1, with a possible D match to TRBD1 (6 bases). The DNA end favors TRBJ2-5, so the J call may be wrong. The V gene's germline CDR1 is SGHDT and CDR2 YYEEEE. The CDR3 consists of 15 residues. CDR3 sequence reads: CASSPDQGWQETQYF. The CDR3 nucleotides are TGTGCCAGCAGCCCTGACCAGGGGTGGCAAGAGACCCAGTACTTC.